The 19 T cell receptor beta chains presented below share a single source sample, sequenced in a study of blood T cell repertoires in COVID-19. The assay was immunoSEQ multiplex PCR, and TCRdb's table has in-frame clones only and misses some. Among 200,000 to 300,000 clones listed, about 86% were seen once. The source material was peripheral blood. All receptors come from a woman aged 25-40 years who had recovered from COVID-19.

J is TRBJ1-2 and V is TRBV29-1, with 7 bases that match TRBD1. Losses at the gene ends were 6 bases for V and 8 bases for J; bases not matched to a gene: 15. In germline, CDR1 is SQVTM, CDR2 ANQGSEA. This CDR3 is built from 14 residues. The CDR3 region has the DNA TGCAGCGTACAAGGAGGTACAGGGGTTTTCGGCTACACCTTC. The encoded protein is CSVQGGTGVFGYTF.

This clone showed up just a few times. The CDR3 DNA reads TGTGCCAGCAGTGAACTAGGCAGGGGTTTACATCCCCTCCACTTT. It specifies CASSELGRGLHPLHF. The V gene is TRBV6-1, the J gene TRBJ1-6, with D possibly being TRBD1 (6 bases). Germline lookup yields CDR1 MNHNS and CDR2 SASEGT. The CDR3 sequence is 15 residues long. Trimming removed 2 bases at V and 13 bases at J, with 18 bases between.

This chain joins TRBV27 and TRBJ1-5, with 9 bases matching TRBD1. CDR1 MNHEY and CDR2 SMNVEV come from the germline V gene (reference sequence). This CDR3 is built from 17 residues. V lost 2 bases to trimming and J lost 4 bases; unmatched junction nucleotides: 9. CDR3 sequence reads: CASSLGVGTGSNQPQHF. The CDR3 region has the DNA TGTGCCAGCAGTTTAGGTGTGGGGACAGGGAGTAATCAGCCCCAGCATTTT.

CDR3 in DNA: TGCAGCGTTGACATTGTCAGGGCTGTAGCTTTCTTT. This codes for CSVDIVRAVAFF. The chain has TRBV29-1 and TRBJ1-1, with D possibly matching TRBD1 (5 bases). This CDR3 contains 12 residues. The ends were cut back, 3 bases at V and 10 bases at J, with 15 bases in the middle. Germline V gives CDR1 SQVTM, CDR2 ANQGSEA.

The V and J genes are TRBV28 and TRBJ2-3; TRBD2 agrees at 10 bases. J was trimmed by 2 bases and V by 3 bases; bases with no gene match: 8. This CDR3 comprises 17 residues. Germline lookup yields CDR1 MDHEN and CDR2 SYDVKM. CDR3 coding DNA: TGTGCCAGCAGTTTTGGGTTAGCGGGGGGTCTCACAGATACGCAGTATTTT. Encoded protein: CASSFGLAGGLTDTQYF.

This clone occurred once. This chain connects TRBV11-2 to TRBJ2-7; D is uncertain. Between the trimmed V and J ends, which lost 4 bases and 3 bases, there was a span of 4 bases. From germline, CDR1 is SGHAT and CDR2 FQNNGV. The CDR3 is 11 amino acids. This CDR3 reads CASSSNYEQYF. The CDR3 coding sequence is TGTGCCAGCAGCTCCAACTACGAGCAGTACTTC.

This sequence joins TRBV6-1 and TRBJ2-7; D gene unclear. The CDR3 length is 13 residues. Germline CDR1 is MNHNS and CDR2 is SASEGT. Trimming took off 3 bases at V and 2 bases at J, with 8 bases between the two ends. The CDR3 reads CASSDRNTYEQYF. CDR3 in DNA: TGTGCCAGCAGTGACAGGAACACCTACGAGCAGTACTTC.

The V call is TRBV4-1, the J call TRBJ1-2, with 12 bases matching TRBD1. The CDR3 consists of 20 residues. The junction had 14 bases not matched to a gene; V was cut back by 1 base and J by 2 bases. The germline V gene has CDR1 MGHRA and CDR2 YSYEKL. This chain's CDR3 is CASSQGGSGTGGGKNYGYTF. The CDR3 DNA follows: TGCGCCAGCAGCCAAGGTGGATCCGGGACAGGGGGCGGAAAGAACTATGGCTACACCTTC.

The V call is TRBV19, the J call TRBJ2-5, with D possibly matching TRBD1 (6 bases). The germline V gene has CDR1 LNHDA and CDR2 SQIVND (reference sequence). The CDR3 has 14 residues. V was cut by 4 bases and J by 5 bases, with 14 bases left in between. The CDR3 spells CASSTIRGRETQYF. In DNA form, the CDR3 reads TGTGCCAGTAGTACAATCAGGGGCCGGGAGACCCAGTACTTC.

J is TRBJ2-5 and V is TRBV7-9; possibly TRBD2 for D (6 bases). This CDR3 comprises 16 residues. Germline V gives CDR1 SEHNR, CDR2 FQNEAQ (reference sequence). Deletions cut 2 bases from V and 5 bases from J, with 18 bases between. As DNA, the CDR3 is TGTGCCAGCAGCTTAAGGGCAGGGACTCGTTTGGAGACCCAGTACTTC. Amino acids: CASSLRAGTRLETQYF.

The V gene is TRBV3-1 (or the pseudogene TRBV3-2), the J gene TRBJ2-7; a possible D gene is TRBD1 (7 bases). The V end lost 3 bases, the J end lost 1 base, and 10 bases lay between the germline ends. This CDR3 has 14 amino acids. The germline CDR1 and CDR2 sequences are LGHDT and YNNKEL (reference sequence). CDR3 sequence reads: CASSQAGGSYEQYF. CDR3 nucleotide sequence: TGTGCCAGCAGCCAGGCAGGGGGGTCCTACGAGCAGTACTTC.

This sequence joins TRBV4-1 and TRBJ1-1, with a possible D match to TRBD1 (6 bases). Germline CDR1 and CDR2: MGHRA and YSYEKL. The CDR3 length is 15 residues. V lost 2 bases and J 1 base, leaving 11 bases between the germline ends. The CDR3 is CASSQRRTENTEAFF. As DNA, the CDR3 is TGCGCCAGCAGCCAACGCCGGACAGAGAACACTGAAGCTTTCTTT.

The genes are TRBV7-3 and TRBJ2-3; the match to TRBD2 covers 7 bases. Looked up from germline, CDR1 is SGHTA and CDR2 is FQGTGA. Trimming took 4 bases from V and 10 from J; bases not matched to a gene: 11. The CDR3 has 14 amino acids. The CDR3 spells CASSYVAGEGSQYF. The CDR3 nucleotides read TGTGCCAGCAGCTACGTGGCGGGAGAAGGGTCGCAGTATTTT.

Details on this clone: The sample carries other DNA sequences with the same CDR3. The V and J genes are TRBV6-5 and TRBJ1-5, with D possibly TRBD1 on 5 matching bases. The CDR3 extends over 14 amino acids. Trimming stripped 8 bases from V and 4 bases from J, with 15 bases between. CDR1 MNHEY and CDR2 SVGAGI come from the germline V gene. The chain's CDR3 is CASSPGGGNQPQHF. The CDR3, as DNA: TGTGCCAGCTCCCCCGGCGGGGGGAATCAGCCCCAGCATTTT.

The genes are TRBV5-4 and TRBJ2-3; 8 positions agree with TRBD2. Germline-derived CDR1 and CDR2 are SGHNT and YYREEE (reference sequence). V lost 4 bases to trimming and J lost 6 bases; unmatched junction nucleotides: 10. This CDR3 region has 15 residues. The CDR3 reads CASSPGGAQGDTQYF. The CDR3 DNA reads TGTGCCAGCAGCCCGGGAGGGGCACAAGGGGATACGCAGTATTTT. Filled out from reference TRBV5-4 and TRBJ2-3, the complete variable domain reads ETGVTQSPTHLIKTRGQQVTLRCSSQSGHNTVSWYQQALGQGPQFIFQYYREEENGRGNFPPRFSGLQFPNYSSELNVNALELDDSALYLCASSPGGAQGDTQYFGPGTRLTVL.

The chain joins TRBV10-1 to TRBJ2-3; TRBD2 matches 12 bases. The ends lost 5 bases at V and 2 bases at J; junction bases unmatched: 5. CDR1 is WNHNN, CDR2 SYGVQD, per germline (reference sequence). The CDR3 spans 16 residues. CDR3 DNA: TGCGCCAGCAGTCAGGGACTAGCGGGTCTCACAGATACGCAGTATTTT. It codes for CASSQGLAGLTDTQYF.

V gene TRBV12-3 or TRBV12-4 combines with J gene TRBJ1-1; possibly TRBD1 for D (6 bases). V was clipped by 5 bases and J by 5 bases, with 12 bases between them. The CDR3 is 13 residues long. Written as DNA, the CDR3 is TGTGCCAGCAGTAACAGGGCACGGACTGAAGCTTTCTTT. This gives the protein CASSNRARTEAFF.

V is TRBV27 and J is TRBJ1-1, with D perhaps matching TRBD1 (6 bases). Germline assignment: CDR1 MNHEY and CDR2 SMNVEV (reference sequence). Trimming took off 9 bases at V and 4 bases at J, with 12 bases between the two ends. The CDR3 consists of 12 residues. In DNA form, the CDR3 reads TGTGCCAGTTGGGACATCCTCACTGAAGCTTTCTTT. Protein: CASWDILTEAFF.

The chain uses TRBV2 and TRBJ2-1, with a tentative D call TRBD2 (5 bases). Trimming took off 7 bases at V and 8 bases at J, with 18 bases between the two ends. Looked up from germline, CDR1 is SNHLY and CDR2 is FYNNEI. The CDR3 runs 14 residues. The CDR3 bases are TGTGCCAGCATAGAAGCCGGGGTCCGGGATGAGCAGTTCTTC. Translating it yields CASIEAGVRDEQFF.